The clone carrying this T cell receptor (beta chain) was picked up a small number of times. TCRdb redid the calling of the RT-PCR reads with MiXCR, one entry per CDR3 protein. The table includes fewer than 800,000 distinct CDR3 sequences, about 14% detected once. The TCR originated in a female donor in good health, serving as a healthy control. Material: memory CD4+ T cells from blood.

The CDR3, as DNA: TGTGCCAGCTCACCGCAGCGGGAAAACTACGAGCAGTACTTC. Its protein is CASSPQRENYEQYF. The chain carries TRBV18 and TRBJ2-7; 7 nucleotides line up with TRBD2. Germline CDR1 reads KGHSH; CDR2 reads LQKENI. The V segment lost 3 bases and the J segment 3 bases; nucleotides outside the gene matches: 5. The CDR3 totals 14 residues. Filled out from reference TRBV18 and TRBJ2-7, the complete variable domain reads NAGVMQNPRHLVRRRGQEARLRCSPMKGHSHVYWYRQLPEEGLKFMVYLQKENIIDESGMPKERFSAEFPKEGPSILRIQQVVRGDSAAYFCASSPQRENYEQYFGPGTRLTVT.